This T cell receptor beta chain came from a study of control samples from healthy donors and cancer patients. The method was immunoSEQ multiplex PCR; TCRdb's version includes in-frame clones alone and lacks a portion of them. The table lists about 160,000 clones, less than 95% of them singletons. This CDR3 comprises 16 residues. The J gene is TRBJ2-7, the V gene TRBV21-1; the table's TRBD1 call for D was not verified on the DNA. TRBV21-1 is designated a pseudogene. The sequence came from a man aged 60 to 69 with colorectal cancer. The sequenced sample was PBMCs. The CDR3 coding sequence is TGTGCCAGCAGCTGTTGGTGTCAGGGGGTATTCTACGAGCAGTACTTC. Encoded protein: CASSCWCQGVFYEQYF.